This TCR beta chain comes out of a study of blood T cell repertoires in COVID-19. This CDR3 has 14 amino acids. CDR1 and CDR2 from the germline V gene are SNHLY and FYNNEI. The ends were cut back, 7 bases at V and 0 bases at J, with 12 bases in the middle. Repertoires were generated with immunoSEQ multiplex PCR, while TCRdb's copy carries only in-frame clones and drops some. The sample includes approximately 280,000 clones, nearly 90% of them seen just once. Source material: PBMCs or T cells enriched from blood (not recorded which). The V and J genes are TRBV2 and TRBJ1-2; possibly TRBD1 for D (6 bases). The TCR comes from a woman between 18 and 30 years old with acute COVID-19. CDR3 in amino acids: CASIPDRANYGYTF. The CDR3 region has the DNA TGTGCCAGCATACCGGACAGAGCTAACTATGGCTACACCTTC.